These 26 T cell receptor beta chains came from one sample sequenced in a study of T cells in localized non-small cell lung cancer. Data came from immunoSEQ multiplex PCR; TCRdb stores just in-frame clones and leaves some out. The sample holds 23,000 or so clones, approximately 86% seen once. The source was peripheral blood, collected before any cancer treatment. Receptors originate from a male donor aged 60 or over with stage II squamous cell lung carcinoma.

The V and J genes are TRBV29-1 and TRBJ2-7; 9 bases map to TRBD1. The V gene end was trimmed by 3 bases and the J gene end by 0 bases; junction bases not matched to a gene: 3. The V gene's germline CDR1 is SQVTM and CDR2 ANQGSEA. There are 14 residues in the CDR3. The CDR3 sequence: CSVDGQGSSYEQYF. As DNA, the CDR3 is TGCAGCGTTGACGGACAGGGGAGCTCCTACGAGCAGTACTTC.

This clone was seen only a few times. The V and J genes are TRBV10-2 and TRBJ2-2; D remains unclear. With 4 bases removed from V and 5 bases from J, the gap between germline ends came to 5 bases. Germline-derived CDR1 and CDR2 are WSHSY and SAAADI. CDR3 length equals 12 residues. The CDR3 loop reads CASSVGTGELFF. The DNA for the CDR3 is TGCGCCAGCAGTGTGGGAACCGGGGAGCTGTTTTTT.

The gene calls are TRBV7-9 and TRBJ1-6; D is unclear. CDR1 and CDR2 from the germline V gene are SEHNR and FQNEAQ (reference sequence). The V end lost 5 bases, the J end lost 5 bases, and 1 base lay between the germline ends. The CDR3 loop spans 11 amino acids. The CDR3 region is CASSHNSPLHF. The CDR3, as DNA: TGTGCCAGCAGCCATAATTCACCCCTCCACTTT.

The chain uses TRBV7-9 and TRBJ2-1; 13 nucleotides agree with TRBD2. The CDR3 contains 18 residues. The V gene's germline CDR1 is SEHNR and CDR2 FQNEAQ (reference sequence). J gave up 5 bases and V 5 bases, and 12 bases lay outside the gene matches. This CDR3 is CASSLTGLAGHGDNEQFF. CDR3 in DNA: TGTGCCAGCAGCCTGACGGGACTAGCGGGACACGGCGACAATGAGCAGTTCTTC.

This rearrangement joins TRBV7-6 to TRBJ1-1, with D tentatively TRBD1 (5 bases). The CDR3 totals 13 residues. In germline, CDR1 is SGHVS, CDR2 FNYEAQ. Deletions cut 3 bases from V and 8 bases from J, with 13 bases between. Here the CDR3 reads CASSLAPRGEAFF. CDR3 bases: TGTGCCAGCAGCTTGGCTCCACGGGGCGAAGCTTTCTTT. Looking up the rest from reference TRBV7-6 and TRBJ1-1 gives the full variable domain: GAGVSQSPRYKVTKRGQDVALRCDPISGHVSLYWYRQALGQGPEFLTYFNYEAQQDKSGLPNDRFSAERPEGSISTLTIQRTEQRDSAMYRCASSLAPRGEAFFGQGTRLTVV.

Only one count was recorded for this clone. The chain joins TRBV11-3 to TRBJ2-5; 7 bases align to TRBD2. The length of the CDR3 is 12 residues. V lost 1 base, J lost 7 bases, and 0 bases stayed unmatched. CDR1 SGHNT and CDR2 YENEEA come from the germline V gene. Written as DNA, the CDR3 is TGTGCCAGCAGCTTAGGGGAGGGGACCCAGTACTTC. Its translation is CASSLGEGTQYF.

The J gene is TRBJ2-1, the V gene TRBV6-5, with 10 nucleotides matching TRBD2. The CDR3 is 15 residues long. Trimming cost V 6 bases and J 7 bases; bases outside gene matches: 9. The germline CDR1 and CDR2 sequences are MNHEY and SVGAGI. The CDR3 loop is CASSRGASGRNEQFF. As DNA, the CDR3 is TGTGCCAGCAGCCGGGGAGCTAGCGGGAGAAATGAGCAGTTCTTC.

Only one count was recorded for this clone. This chain uses TRBV6-5 with TRBJ1-2; no reliable D call. The CDR3 spans 11 residues. With 5 bases removed from V and 8 bases from J, the gap between germline ends came to 9 bases. The germline V gene has CDR1 MNHEY and CDR2 SVGAGI. The CDR3 nucleotides are TGTGCCAGCAGTCACAAAGAGGGCTACACCTTC. Protein sequence: CASSHKEGYTF.

The rearrangement links TRBV2 to TRBJ1-1; possibly TRBD1 for D (6 bases). The CDR3 extends over 11 amino acids. Trimming removed 10 bases from V and 11 bases from J, with 17 bases in between. CDR1 and CDR2 (germline): SNHLY, FYNNEI. CDR3 protein: CATRGGAGAFF. CDR3 DNA: TGTGCCACCCGGGGGGGGGCCGGGGCTTTCTTT.

The chain has TRBV28 and TRBJ2-3, with TRBD2 identical over 12 bases. V was clipped by 5 bases and J by 4 bases; unmatched bases: 4. Germline assignment: CDR1 MDHEN and CDR2 SYDVKM. This CDR3 is 15 amino acids long. The CDR3 sequence: CASSQTSGSADTQYF. In DNA, the CDR3 is TGTGCCAGCAGTCAGACTAGCGGGAGTGCAGATACGCAGTATTTT.

This clone was detected only a few times. The V gene is TRBV6-1, the J gene TRBJ1-2; unclear D gene. CDR1 and CDR2 from the germline V gene are MNHNS and SASEGT. The CDR3 extends over 13 amino acids. V was clipped by 1 base and J by 4 bases, with 7 bases between them. This CDR3 is CASSEGGIYGYTF. The DNA of the CDR3 is TGTGCCAGCAGTGAAGGCGGAATCTATGGCTACACCTTC.

The genes are TRBV19 and TRBJ1-2, with a tentative D call TRBD1 (6 bases). The germline V gene has CDR1 LNHDA and CDR2 SQIVND (reference sequence). Between the trimmed V and J ends, which lost 5 bases and 0 bases, there was a span of 22 bases. The CDR3 is 18 residues long. The DNA for the CDR3 is TGTGCCAGTAGTTTGCTCGGGACATCCCAGTTAGCTAACTATGGCTACACCTTC. Residues: CASSLLGTSQLANYGYTF.

In this sample, this clone turned up a few times. The genes are TRBV5-5 and TRBJ2-7, with TRBD2 matching over 8 bases. V trimming: 9 bases; J trimming: 3 bases; junction bases outside the gene matches: 8. This CDR3 has 13 amino acids. From germline, CDR1 is SGHKS and CDR2 YYEKEE (reference sequence). This chain's CDR3 is CATGRGELYEQYF. In nucleotides, the CDR3 is TGTGCCACCGGGAGGGGCGAACTCTACGAGCAGTACTTC.

This chain links TRBV25-1 with TRBJ2-2; D may be TRBD2 (6 bases). The CDR3 runs 16 residues. Trimming removed 1 base from V and 4 bases from J, with 13 bases in between. Germline values: CDR1 MGHDK, CDR2 SYGVNS. The CDR3 DNA is TGTGCCAGCAGTGAATTTGGAGGGGTCACCACCGGGGAGCTGTTTTTT. Encoded protein: CASSEFGGVTTGELFF.

CDR3 protein: CASSQAARLARETQYF. The CDR3 DNA is TGCGCCAGCAGCCAGGCCGCCAGACTAGCGCGGGAGACCCAGTACTTC. The chain joins TRBV4-1 to TRBJ2-5; TRBD2 aligns across 8 bases. The CDR3 covers 16 residues. The V and J ends lost 3 bases and 5 bases, in that order; junction bases with no gene match: 11. Germline V lookup: CDR1 MGHRA, CDR2 YSYEKL.

V and J are TRBV19 and TRBJ1-2; D is uncertain. V was pared by 6 bases and J by 10 bases, with 15 bases between. In germline, CDR1 is LNHDA, CDR2 SQIVND (reference sequence). The CDR3 is 12 residues long. CDR3 DNA: TGTGCCAGTAGCCCGACCGGATACGACTACACCTTC. It encodes CASSPTGYDYTF.

V is TRBV7-9 and J is TRBJ1-4; TRBD1 agrees at 9 bases. The CDR3 runs to 14 residues. V lost 1 base and J lost 8; bases outside the gene matches: 2. Germline lookup yields CDR1 SEHNR and CDR2 FQNEAQ (reference sequence). CDR3 DNA sequence: TGTGCCAGCAGCTTAGACAGGGGGCAGGAAAAACTGTTTTTT. It specifies CASSLDRGQEKLFF.

The genes are TRBV5-1 and TRBJ2-3, with a weak D call TRBD1 (7 bases). Trimming stripped 6 bases from V and 4 bases from J, with 12 bases between. Germline assignment: CDR1 SGHRS and CDR2 YFSETQ. The CDR3 consists of 13 residues. The CDR3 protein is CASNQGGSDTQYF. The CDR3 bases are TGCGCCAGCAACCAGGGGGGATCAGATACGCAGTATTTT.

Concerning this clone itself: A read error may account for a junction end that differs from germline. Additional DNA sequences in this sample encode the identical CDR3. This rearrangement joins TRBV6-4 to TRBJ1-5; D gene uncertain. The germline CDR1 and CDR2 sequences are MRHNA and SNTAGT. This CDR3 spans 13 amino acids. The CDR3 is CASFRRSNQPQHF. CDR3 DNA sequence: TGCGCCAGCTTCCGGAGGAGCAATCAGCCCCAGCATTTT.

CDR3 sequence (DNA): TGTGCCAGCAGTTTCGGCAGCGGGGGAAAGACCGGGGAGCTGTTTTTT. It encodes CASSFGSGGKTGELFF. The chain links TRBV28 to TRBJ2-2; 8 nucleotides agree with TRBD2. The CDR3 runs to 16 residues. After removal of 3 bases from V and 5 bases from J, the junction contained 8 bases not matched to a gene. Germline CDR1 and CDR2: MDHEN and SYDVKM.

V and J are TRBV2 and TRBJ1-2, with no clear D. The CDR3 covers 12 residues. The ends were cut back, 5 bases at V and 4 bases at J, with 8 bases in the middle. Germline lookup yields CDR1 SNHLY and CDR2 FYNNEI. The CDR3 sequence is CASSSQTYGYTF. Written as DNA, the CDR3 is TGTGCCAGCAGTTCACAGACCTATGGCTACACCTTC.

The V and J genes are TRBV4-1 and TRBJ1-1; tentative D call: TRBD1 (5 bases). Per the germline V gene, CDR1 is MGHRA and CDR2 is YSYEKL. V was trimmed by 3 bases and J by 4 bases, leaving 12 bases between them. This CDR3 has 14 residues. CDR3: CASSQPVRATEAFF. CDR3 coding DNA: TGCGCCAGCAGCCAGCCCGTCAGGGCCACTGAAGCTTTCTTT.

The chain links TRBV28 to TRBJ2-5; TRBD1 matches at 8 bases. The CDR3 runs to 15 residues. Per germline, CDR1 MDHEN and CDR2 SYDVKM. The V segment lost 4 bases and the J segment 4 bases; nucleotides outside the gene matches: 8. The CDR3 DNA is TGTGCCAGCAGTTCCGGACAGGGCCTGGGAGAGACCCAGTACTTC. Its translation: CASSSGQGLGETQYF.

V and J are TRBV6-1 and TRBJ2-7; TRBD2 is a possible D gene (5 bases). The CDR3 runs 14 residues. Germline CDR1 and CDR2: MNHNS and SASEGT. With 10 bases removed from V and 0 bases from J, the gap between germline ends came to 16 bases. The CDR3 here is CAISRDYSSYEQYF. DNA of the CDR3: TGTGCCATCTCTCGGGATTACAGCTCCTACGAGCAGTACTTC.

The chain combines TRBV18 with TRBJ2-6, with D uncertain. CDR3 length: 17 residues. Deletions cut 8 bases from V and 0 bases from J, with 17 bases between. Germline loops: CDR1 KGHSH, CDR2 LQKENI. The CDR3 region has the DNA TGTGCCAGCCCTTCTTTAGGCGGTAGCTCTGGGGCCAACGTCCTGACTTTC. Its protein product is CASPSLGGSSGANVLTF. Based on the CDR3 plus reference TRBV18 and TRBJ2-6, the full variable domain is NAGVMQNPRHLVRRRGQEARLRCSPMKGHSHVYWYRQLPEEGLKFMVYLQKENIIDESGMPKERFSAEFPKEGPSILRIQQVVRGDSAAYFCASPSLGGSSGANVLTFGAGSRLTVL.

The gene calls are TRBV6-1 and TRBJ1-4; D call uncertain. V lost 4 bases, J lost 0 bases, and 6 bases lay in between. The CDR3 extends over 14 amino acids. Germline V lookup: CDR1 MNHNS, CDR2 SASEGT. The CDR3 loop reads CASSGRTTNEKLFF. CDR3 nucleotides: TGTGCCAGCAGTGGGAGAACAACTAATGAAAAACTGTTTTTT.